This is a list of T cell receptor beta chains from one sample in a study of T cells in Graves' hyperthyroidism and ophthalmopathy. TCRdb called the multiplex PCR reads again in MiXCR, with one record for every CDR3 protein. The sample consists of over 700,000 distinct CDR3 sequences, over 35% of them appearing once. The sample was blood. The receptors come from a man in his late teens or twenties with Graves' hyperthyroidism. The CDR3 runs from the conserved cysteine through the conserved F or W. D genes are given only for firm matches. For some rows the clone size is stated as once, few or many, or as a class when expanded; others skip it.

cdr3_aa cdr3_nt d_call clone_size j_call v_call
CASGRDFSYEQYF TGTGCCAGCGGACGGGACTTTTCCTACGAGCAGTACTTC - many TRBJ2-7 TRBV2
CASSLGRVYTGELFF TGTGCCAGCAGCTTGGGGAGGGTGTACACCGGGGAGCTGTTTTTT TRBD2 - TRBJ2-2 TRBV7-2
CASSPGTSYTDTQYF TGTGCCAGCAGCCCGGGGACTAGCTATACAGATACGCAGTATTTT TRBD2 - TRBJ2-3 TRBV7-8
CASSLEAYPSYEQYF TGTGCCAGCAGCTTAGAGGCCTATCCCTCCTACGAGCAGTACTTC - few TRBJ2-7 TRBV7-9
CASSVAPTGKTGVNTIYF TGTGCCAGCAGCGTAGCTCCGACAGGGAAGACTGGGGTAAACACCATATATTTT TRBD1 few TRBJ1-3 TRBV9
CASSQGAYMNTEAFF TGCGCCAGCAGCCAAGGGGCATACATGAACACTGAAGCTTTCTTT - - TRBJ1-1 TRBV7-2
CASSFGGTGPSRSYEQYF TGTGCCAGCAGTTTCGGAGGGACCGGTCCTTCTCGCTCCTACGAGCAGTACTTC - - TRBJ2-7 TRBV12-3/TRBV12-4
CASSTDREQPQHF TGTGCCAGTAGTACCGACAGGGAACAGCCCCAGCATTTT TRBD1 many TRBJ1-5 TRBV19
CASSSLAGKETQYF TGTGCCAGCAGTTCCTTAGCGGGAAAAGAGACCCAGTACTTC TRBD2 - TRBJ2-5 TRBV6-6
CASSVEGPPVGTEAFF TGTGCCAGTAGTGTTGAGGGACCCCCCGTCGGCACTGAAGCTTTCTTT - many TRBJ1-1 TRBV19
CASSYSIGYEQYF TGTGCCAGCAGCTACTCGATCGGGTACGAGCAGTACTTC - few TRBJ2-7 TRBV10-3
CASSFGRVNTEAFF TGTGCCAGCAGCTTCGGCAGAGTAAACACTGAAGCTTTCTTT - many TRBJ1-1 TRBV5-6
CSASSVANYGYTF TGCAGTGCTAGTAGTGTAGCTAACTATGGCTACACCTTC - many TRBJ1-2 TRBV20-1
CASSLWDRGRRTGELFF TGTGCCAGCAGCCTCTGGGACAGGGGGCGTCGCACCGGGGAGCTGTTTTTT TRBD1 - TRBJ2-2 TRBV7-3
CASSVDRAPYEQYF TGTGCCAGTAGTGTGGACAGGGCTCCCTACGAGCAGTACTTC TRBD1 - TRBJ2-7 TRBV19
CASSSTPGETQYF TGTGCCAGCAGTTCTACCCCGGGGGAGACCCAGTACTTC - few TRBJ2-5 TRBV12-3/TRBV12-4
CASSSMGGGRETQYF TGCGCCAGCAGCTCGATGGGGGGAGGGAGAGAGACCCAGTACTTC TRBD2 few TRBJ2-5 TRBV5-1
CASSLSYNTGELFF TGTGCCAGCAGCTTATCCTACAACACCGGGGAGCTGTTTTTT - few TRBJ2-2 TRBV7-2